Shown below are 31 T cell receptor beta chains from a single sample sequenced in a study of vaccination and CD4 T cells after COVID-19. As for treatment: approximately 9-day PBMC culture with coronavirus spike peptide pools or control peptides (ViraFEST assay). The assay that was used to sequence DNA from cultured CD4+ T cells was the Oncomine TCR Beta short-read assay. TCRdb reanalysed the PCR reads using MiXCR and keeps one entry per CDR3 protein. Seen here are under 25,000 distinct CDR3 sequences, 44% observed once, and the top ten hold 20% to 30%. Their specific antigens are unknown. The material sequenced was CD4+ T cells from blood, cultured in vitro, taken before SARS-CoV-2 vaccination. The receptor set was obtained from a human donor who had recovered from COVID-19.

CDR3 DNA sequence: TGTGCCAGCAGGCAGGGTCGGAACACTGAAGCTTTCTTT. Amino acids: CASRQGRNTEAFF. J is TRBJ1-1 and V is TRBV6-2 or TRBV6-3; TRBD1 might be the D (5 bases). CDR3 length: 13 residues. Germline CDR1 and CDR2: MNHEY and SVGEGT. Trimming shortened V by 6 bases and J by 1 base, and 9 bases separated the two germline ends.

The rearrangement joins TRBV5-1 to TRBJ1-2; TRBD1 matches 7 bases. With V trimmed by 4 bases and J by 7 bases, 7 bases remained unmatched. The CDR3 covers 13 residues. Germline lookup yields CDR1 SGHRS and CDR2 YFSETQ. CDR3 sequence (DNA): TGCGCCAGCAGCACCGGGACAGTTATTGGCTACACCTTC. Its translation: CASSTGTVIGYTF.

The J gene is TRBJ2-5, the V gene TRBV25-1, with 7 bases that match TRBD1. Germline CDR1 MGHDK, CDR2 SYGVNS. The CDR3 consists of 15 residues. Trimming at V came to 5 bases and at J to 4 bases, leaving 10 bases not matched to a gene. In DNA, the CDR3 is TGTGCCAGCAGTTCTCGACAGGGCCTGGGAGAGACCCAGTACTTC. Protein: CASSSRQGLGETQYF. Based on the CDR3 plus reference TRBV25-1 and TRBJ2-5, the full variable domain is EADIYQTPRYLVIGTGKKITLECSQTMGHDKMYWYQQDPGMELHLIHYSYGVNSTEKGDLSSESTVSRIRTEHFPLTLESARPSHTSQYLCASSSRQGLGETQYFGPGTRLLVL.

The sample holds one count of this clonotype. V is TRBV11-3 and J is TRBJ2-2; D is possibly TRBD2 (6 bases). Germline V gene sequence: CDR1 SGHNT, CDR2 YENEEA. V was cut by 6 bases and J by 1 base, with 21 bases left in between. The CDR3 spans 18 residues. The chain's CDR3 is CASRAWGDVQRNTGELFF. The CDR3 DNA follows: TGTGCCAGCAGAGCTTGGGGGGACGTTCAGCGGAACACCGGGGAGCTGTTTTTT.

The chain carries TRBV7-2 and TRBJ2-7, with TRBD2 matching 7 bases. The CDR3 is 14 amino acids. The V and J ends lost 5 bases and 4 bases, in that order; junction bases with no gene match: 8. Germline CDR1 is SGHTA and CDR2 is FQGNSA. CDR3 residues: CASSQEAGRYEQYF. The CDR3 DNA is TGTGCCAGCAGCCAAGAAGCGGGAAGATACGAGCAGTACTTC. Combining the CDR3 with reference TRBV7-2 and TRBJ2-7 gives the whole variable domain GAGVSQSPSNKVTEKGKDVELRCDPISGHTALYWYRQSLGQGLEFLIYFQGNSAPDKSGLPSDRFSAERTGGSVSTLTIQRTQQEDSAVYLCASSQEAGRYEQYFGPGTRLTVT.

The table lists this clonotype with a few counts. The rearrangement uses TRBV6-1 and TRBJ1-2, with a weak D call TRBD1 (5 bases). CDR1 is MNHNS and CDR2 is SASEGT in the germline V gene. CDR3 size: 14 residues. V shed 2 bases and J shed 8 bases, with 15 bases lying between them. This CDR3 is CASSEFGRGVGYTF. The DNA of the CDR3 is TGTGCCAGCAGTGAATTCGGGCGGGGCGTCGGCTACACCTTC.

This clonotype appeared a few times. The CDR3 DNA reads as TGTGCCAGCAGTCTGCGGACAGGACGGGCGGTCACTGAAGCTTTCTTT. Its protein is CASSLRTGRAVTEAFF. The V gene is TRBV6-1, the J gene TRBJ1-1, with 7 bases that match TRBD1. Trimming took 5 bases from V and 4 from J; bases not matched to a gene: 13. This CDR3 spans 16 amino acids. Germline-derived CDR1 and CDR2 are MNHNS and SASEGT.

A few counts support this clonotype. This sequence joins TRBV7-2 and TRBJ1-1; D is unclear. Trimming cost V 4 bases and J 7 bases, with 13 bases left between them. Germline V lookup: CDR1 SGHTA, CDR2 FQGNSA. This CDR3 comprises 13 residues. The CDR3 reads CASSSALTGEAFF. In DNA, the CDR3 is TGTGCCAGCAGCTCAGCACTGACGGGTGAAGCTTTCTTT.

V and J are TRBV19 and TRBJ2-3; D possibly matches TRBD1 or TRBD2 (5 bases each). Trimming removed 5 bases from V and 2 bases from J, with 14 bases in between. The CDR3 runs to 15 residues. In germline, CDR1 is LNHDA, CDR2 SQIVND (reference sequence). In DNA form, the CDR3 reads TGTGCCAGTAGTCTCGGGGCAGGGCCCACAGATACGCAGTATTTT. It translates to CASSLGAGPTDTQYF.

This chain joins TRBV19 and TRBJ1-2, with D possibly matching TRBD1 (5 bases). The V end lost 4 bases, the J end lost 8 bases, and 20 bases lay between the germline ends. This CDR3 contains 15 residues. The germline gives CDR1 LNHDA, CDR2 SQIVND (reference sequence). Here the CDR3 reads CASSNPGGNFAGYTF. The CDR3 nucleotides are TGTGCCAGTAGTAATCCGGGGGGAAACTTTGCGGGCTACACCTTC.

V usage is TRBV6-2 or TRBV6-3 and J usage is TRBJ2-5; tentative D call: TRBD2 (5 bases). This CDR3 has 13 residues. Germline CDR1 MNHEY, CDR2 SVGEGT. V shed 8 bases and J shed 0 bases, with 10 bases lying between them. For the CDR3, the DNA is TGTGCCAGCCCAAAGAGGGACCAAGAGACCCAGTACTTC. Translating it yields CASPKRDQETQYF.

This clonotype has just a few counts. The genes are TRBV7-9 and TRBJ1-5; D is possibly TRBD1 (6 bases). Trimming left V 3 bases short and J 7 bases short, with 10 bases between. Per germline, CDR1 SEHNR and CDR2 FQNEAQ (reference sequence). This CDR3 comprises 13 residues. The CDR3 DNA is TGTGCCAGCAGCTTGGGGGCGGACCAGCCCCAGCATTTT. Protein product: CASSLGADQPQHF.

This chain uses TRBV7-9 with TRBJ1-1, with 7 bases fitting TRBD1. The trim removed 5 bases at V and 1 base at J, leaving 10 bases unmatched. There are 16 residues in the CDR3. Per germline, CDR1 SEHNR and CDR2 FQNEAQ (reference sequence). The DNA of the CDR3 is TGTGCCAGCAGCCCTTCGGACAGGACCGCGAACACTGAAGCTTTCTTT. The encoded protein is CASSPSDRTANTEAFF.

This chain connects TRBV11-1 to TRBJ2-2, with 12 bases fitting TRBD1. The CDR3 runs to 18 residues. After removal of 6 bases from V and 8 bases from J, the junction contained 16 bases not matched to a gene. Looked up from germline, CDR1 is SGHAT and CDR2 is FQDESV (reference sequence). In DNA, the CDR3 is TGTGCCAGCAGTCCGATCCTCTCCGGGACAGGGGGCTCGGGGGAGCTGTTTTTT. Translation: CASSPILSGTGGSGELFF. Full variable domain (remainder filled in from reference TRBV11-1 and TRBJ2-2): EAEVAQSPRYKITEKSQAVAFWCDPISGHATLYWYRQILGQGPELLVQFQDESVVDDSQLPKDRFSAERLKGVDSTLKIQPAELGDSAMYLCASSPILSGTGGSGELFFGEGSRLTVL.

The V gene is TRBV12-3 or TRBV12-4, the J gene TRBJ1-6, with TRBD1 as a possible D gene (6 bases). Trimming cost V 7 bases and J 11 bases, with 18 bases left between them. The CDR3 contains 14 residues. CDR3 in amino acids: CASTKPGQGTPLHF. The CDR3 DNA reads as TGTGCCAGCACTAAGCCCGGTCAGGGGACACCCCTCCACTTT.

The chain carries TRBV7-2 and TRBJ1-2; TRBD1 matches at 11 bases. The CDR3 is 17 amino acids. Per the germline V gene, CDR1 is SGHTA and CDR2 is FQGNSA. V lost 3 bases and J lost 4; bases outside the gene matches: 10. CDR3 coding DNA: TGTGCCAGCAGCTTGGGAACGGGGACAGGGGGTCTCTATGGCTACACCTTC. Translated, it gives CASSLGTGTGGLYGYTF.

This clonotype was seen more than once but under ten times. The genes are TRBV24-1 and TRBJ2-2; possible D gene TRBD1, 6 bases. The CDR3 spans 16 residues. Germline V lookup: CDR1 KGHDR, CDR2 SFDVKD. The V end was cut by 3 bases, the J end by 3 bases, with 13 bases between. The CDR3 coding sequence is TGTGCCACCAGTGATGCCTCAGGGGCCTACACCGGGGAGCTGTTTTTT. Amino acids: CATSDASGAYTGELFF.

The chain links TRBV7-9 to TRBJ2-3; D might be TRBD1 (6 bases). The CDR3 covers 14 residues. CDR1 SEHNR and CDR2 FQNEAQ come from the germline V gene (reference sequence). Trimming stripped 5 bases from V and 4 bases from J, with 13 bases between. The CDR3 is CASSITRGSDTQYF. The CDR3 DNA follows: TGTGCCAGCAGCATAACCAGGGGATCAGATACGCAGTATTTT.

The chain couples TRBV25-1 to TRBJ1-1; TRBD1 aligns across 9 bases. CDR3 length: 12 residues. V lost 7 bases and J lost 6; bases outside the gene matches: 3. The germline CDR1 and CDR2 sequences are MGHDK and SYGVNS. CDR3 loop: CASTRTGAEAFF. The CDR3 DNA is TGTGCCAGCACAAGGACAGGGGCTGAAGCTTTCTTT.

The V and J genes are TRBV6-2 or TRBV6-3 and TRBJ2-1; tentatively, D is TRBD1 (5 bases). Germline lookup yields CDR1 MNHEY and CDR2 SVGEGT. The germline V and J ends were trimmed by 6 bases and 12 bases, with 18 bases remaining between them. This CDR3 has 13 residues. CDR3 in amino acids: CASRKGSTDRQFF. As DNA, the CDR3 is TGTGCCAGCAGAAAGGGGTCCACAGATAGGCAGTTCTTC.

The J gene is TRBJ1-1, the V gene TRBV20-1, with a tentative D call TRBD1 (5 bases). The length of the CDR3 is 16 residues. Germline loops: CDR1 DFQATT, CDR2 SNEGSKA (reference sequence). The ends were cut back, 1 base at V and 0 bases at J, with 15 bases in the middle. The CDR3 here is CSARVYTGPMNTEAFF. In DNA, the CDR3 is TGCAGTGCTAGAGTGTACACAGGACCGATGAACACTGAAGCTTTCTTT.

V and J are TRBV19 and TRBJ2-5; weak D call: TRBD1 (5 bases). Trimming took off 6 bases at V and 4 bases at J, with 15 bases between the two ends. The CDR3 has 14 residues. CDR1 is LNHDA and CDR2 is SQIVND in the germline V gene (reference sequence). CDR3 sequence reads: CASSPRQRSETQYF. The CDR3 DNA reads TGTGCCAGTAGCCCACGACAGAGGTCAGAGACCCAGTACTTC.

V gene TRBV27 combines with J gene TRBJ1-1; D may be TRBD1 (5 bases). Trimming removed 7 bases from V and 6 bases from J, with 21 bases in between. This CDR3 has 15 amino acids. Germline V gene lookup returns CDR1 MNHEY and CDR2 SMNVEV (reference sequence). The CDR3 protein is CASKRTSGSGPEAFF. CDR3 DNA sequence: TGTGCCAGCAAACGAACCTCAGGGTCGGGGCCTGAAGCTTTCTTT.

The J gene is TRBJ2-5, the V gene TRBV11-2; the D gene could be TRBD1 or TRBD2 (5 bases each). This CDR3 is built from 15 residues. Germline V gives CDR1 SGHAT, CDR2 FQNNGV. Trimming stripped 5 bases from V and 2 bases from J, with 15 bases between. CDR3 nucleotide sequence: TGTGCCAGCAGCCCCCGCCGGGGACCGCAAGAGACCCAGTACTTC. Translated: CASSPRRGPQETQYF. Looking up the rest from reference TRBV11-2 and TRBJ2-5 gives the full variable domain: EAGVAQSPRYKIIEKRQSVAFWCNPISGHATLYWYQQILGQGPKLLIQFQNNGVVDDSQLPKDRFSAERLKGVDSTLKIQPAKLEDSAVYLCASSPRRGPQETQYFGPGTRLLVL.

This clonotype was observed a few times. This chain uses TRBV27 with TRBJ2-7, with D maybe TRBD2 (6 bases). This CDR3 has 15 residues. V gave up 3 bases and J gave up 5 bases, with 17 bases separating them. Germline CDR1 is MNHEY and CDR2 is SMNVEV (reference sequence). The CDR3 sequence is CASSLGGLVRNEQYF. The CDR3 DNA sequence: TGTGCCAGCAGTTTGGGGGGACTGGTCCGGAACGAGCAGTACTTC.

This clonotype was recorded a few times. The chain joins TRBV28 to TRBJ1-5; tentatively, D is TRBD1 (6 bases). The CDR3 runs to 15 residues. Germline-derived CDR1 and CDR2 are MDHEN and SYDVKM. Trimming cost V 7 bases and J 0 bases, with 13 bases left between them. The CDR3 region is CASTLGGLSNQPQHF. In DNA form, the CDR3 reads TGTGCCAGCACCCTCGGGGGCCTTAGCAATCAGCCCCAGCATTTT.

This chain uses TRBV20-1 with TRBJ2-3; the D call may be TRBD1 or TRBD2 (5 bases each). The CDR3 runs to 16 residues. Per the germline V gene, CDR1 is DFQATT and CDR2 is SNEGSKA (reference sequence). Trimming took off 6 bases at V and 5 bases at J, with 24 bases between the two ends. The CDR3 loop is CSAIPGLLIGGDTQYF. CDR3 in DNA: TGCAGTGCCATCCCCGGACTTCTCATTGGGGGAGATACGCAGTATTTT.

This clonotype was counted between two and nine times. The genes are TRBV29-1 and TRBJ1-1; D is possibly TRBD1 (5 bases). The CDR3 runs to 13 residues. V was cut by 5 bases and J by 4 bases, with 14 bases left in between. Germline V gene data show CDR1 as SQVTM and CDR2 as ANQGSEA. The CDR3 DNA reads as TGCAGCGTTTTGGGGGGATTGGTCACTGAAGCTTTCTTT. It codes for CSVLGGLVTEAFF.

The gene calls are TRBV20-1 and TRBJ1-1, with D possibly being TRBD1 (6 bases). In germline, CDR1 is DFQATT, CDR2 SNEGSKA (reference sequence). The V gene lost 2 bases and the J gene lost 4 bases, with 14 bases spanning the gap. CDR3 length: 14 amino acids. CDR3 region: CSARWGGAGTEAFF. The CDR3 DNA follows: TGCAGTGCTAGATGGGGGGGCGCGGGCACTGAAGCTTTCTTT.

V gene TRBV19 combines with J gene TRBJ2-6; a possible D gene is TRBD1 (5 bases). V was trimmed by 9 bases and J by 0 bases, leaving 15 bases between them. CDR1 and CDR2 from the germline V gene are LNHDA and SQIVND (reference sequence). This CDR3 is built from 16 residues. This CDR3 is CASRRALVSGANVLTF. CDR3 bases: TGTGCCAGCCGCAGGGCCTTGGTCTCTGGGGCCAACGTCCTGACTTTC.

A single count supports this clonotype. In nucleotides, the CDR3 is TGTGCCAGCAGCTTAGGAGGGGCGCGTGACACTGAAGCTTTCTTT. Amino acid sequence: CASSLGGARDTEAFF. The J gene is TRBJ1-1, the V gene TRBV11-3; D may be TRBD1 (5 bases). V was clipped by 1 base and J by 3 bases, with 12 bases between them. The CDR3 is made up of 15 amino acids. Germline CDR1 reads SGHNT; CDR2 reads YENEEA. Looking up the rest from reference TRBV11-3 and TRBJ1-1 gives the full variable domain: EAGVVQSPRYKIIEKKQPVAFWCNPISGHNTLYWYLQNLGQGPELLIRYENEEAVDDSQLPKDRFSAERLKGVDSTLKIQPAELGDSAVYLCASSLGGARDTEAFFGQGTRLTVV.